Detailed here is one T cell receptor beta chain. Its target is unknown. The sample belongs to a study of post-analysis software for immune sequencing data. V shed 0 bases and J shed 0 bases, with 9 bases lying between them. Germline V gives CDR1 SGDLS, CDR2 YYNGEE. The CDR3 loop spans 15 amino acids. Incorporated into the TCR beta cDNA libraries were unique molecular identifiers, which served to reduce PCR and sequencing biases. TCRdb reanalysed the PCR reads using MiXCR and keeps one entry per CDR3 protein. This table holds about 820,000 distinct CDR3 sequences, about 50% found once. Findings and limits, study-wide: Four or five TRBV segments were more frequent in patients than controls; TRBV5-6, TRBV5-1 and TRBV20-1 belonged to this group. Co-batched samples clustered tightly together by F measure.

The source of this sequence is a girl aged 5-17 years with multiple sclerosis. The V call is TRBV9, the J call TRBJ2-5; weak D call: TRBD1 (6 bases). The material sequenced was blood. CDR3 DNA sequence: TGTGCCAGCAGCGTAGGGCAGGGGCACCAAGAGACCCAGTACTTC. It yields the protein CASSVGQGHQETQYF.